Sequencing of this T cell receptor (beta chain) was carried out in a study of T-cell reconstitution after alpha-beta-depleted transplantation in children. Study conclusions and caveats: After one year, T-cell counts and TCRbeta diversity mostly came from new T cells. Several hundred expanded graft clones reportedly were the source of alpha-beta T cells about two months after transplant.

This sample's TCRbeta library carried unique molecular identifier barcodes. TCRdb ran MiXCR on the PCR reads and lists one entry per CDR3 protein. This table holds under 250,000 distinct CDR3 sequences, under 8.5% found once. The germline CDR1 and CDR2 sequences are SGHRS and YFSETQ. This CDR3 has 13 residues. A note on this clonotype: Its antigen remains unidentified. Mismatch with germline at one junction end may stem from a read error.

Sequencing used PBMCs, obtained before TCRalphabeta/CD19-depleted stem cell transplant. The chain links TRBV5-1 to TRBJ1-6; 7 bases line up with TRBD1. This clonotype was sampled from a boy aged 2 to 9 with acute lymphoblastic leukemia, due to receive a stem cell transplant. The CDR3: CACSSTGELALHF. The CDR3 DNA is TGCGCCTGCAGCTCAACAGGGGAATTGGCTCTCCACTTT. Combining the CDR3 with reference TRBV5-1 and TRBJ1-6 gives the whole variable domain KAGVTQTPRYLIKTRGQQVTLSCSPISGHRSVSWYQQTPGQGLQFLFEYFSETQRNKGNFPGRFSGRQFSNSRSEMNVSTLELGDSALYLCACSSTGELALHFGNGTRLTVT.